This TCR beta chain was captured by sequencing in a study of early T cells in non-severe SARS-CoV-2 infection. cDNA molecules, individually, were tagged with unique molecular identifiers. TCRdb passed the 5' RACE reads through MiXCR, listing each CDR3 protein once. This table holds about 58,000 distinct CDR3 sequences, 12% found once. This CDR3 comprises 14 residues. From germline, CDR1 is SGDLS and CDR2 YYNGEE. The J segment lost 8 bases and the V segment lost 4 bases, leaving 8 bases of the junction unmatched. The rearrangement joins TRBV9 to TRBJ2-1; 8 bases map to TRBD2. The clonotype was recovered from an adult who was a healthcare worker with PCR-confirmed SARS-CoV-2 infection or an uninfected control (not recorded which). Sequenced sample: whole blood. As DNA, the CDR3 is TGTGCCAGCAGCCTCCCCGGGGGGGGAGATGAGCAGTTCTTC. Amino acid sequence: CASSLPGGGDEQFF.